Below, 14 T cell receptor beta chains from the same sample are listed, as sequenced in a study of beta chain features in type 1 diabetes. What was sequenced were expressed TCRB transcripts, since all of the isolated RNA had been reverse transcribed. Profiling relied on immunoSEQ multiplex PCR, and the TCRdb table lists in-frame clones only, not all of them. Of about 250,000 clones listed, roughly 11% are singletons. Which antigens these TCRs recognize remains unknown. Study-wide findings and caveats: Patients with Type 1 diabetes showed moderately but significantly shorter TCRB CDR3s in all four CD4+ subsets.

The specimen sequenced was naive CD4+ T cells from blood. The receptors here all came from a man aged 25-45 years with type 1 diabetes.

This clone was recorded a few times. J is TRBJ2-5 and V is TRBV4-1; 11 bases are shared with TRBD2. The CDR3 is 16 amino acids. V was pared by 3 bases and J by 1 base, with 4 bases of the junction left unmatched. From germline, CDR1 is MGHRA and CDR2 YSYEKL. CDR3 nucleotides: TGCGCCAGCAGCCAGGGGACTAGCGGAGCCCAAGAGACCCAGTACTTC. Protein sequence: CASSQGTSGAQETQYF.

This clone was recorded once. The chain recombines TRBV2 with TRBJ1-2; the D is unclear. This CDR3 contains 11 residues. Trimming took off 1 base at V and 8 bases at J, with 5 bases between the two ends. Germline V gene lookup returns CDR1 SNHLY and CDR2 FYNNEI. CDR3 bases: TGTGCCAGCAGTGAAGGGCCGGGCTACACCTTC. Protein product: CASSEGPGYTF.

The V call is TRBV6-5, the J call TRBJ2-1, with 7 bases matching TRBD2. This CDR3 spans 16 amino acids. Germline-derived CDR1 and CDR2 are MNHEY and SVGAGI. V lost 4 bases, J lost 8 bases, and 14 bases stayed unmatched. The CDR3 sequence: CASSSKGGPAGDEQFF. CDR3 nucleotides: TGTGCCAGCAGTTCTAAAGGAGGTCCCGCGGGGGATGAGCAGTTCTTC.

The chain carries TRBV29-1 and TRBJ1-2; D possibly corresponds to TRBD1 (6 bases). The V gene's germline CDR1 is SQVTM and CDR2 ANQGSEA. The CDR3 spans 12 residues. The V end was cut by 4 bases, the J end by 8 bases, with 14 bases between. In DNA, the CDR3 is TGCAGCGTTGGTTTTGGGGGCGGAGGCTACACCTTC. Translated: CSVGFGGGGYTF.

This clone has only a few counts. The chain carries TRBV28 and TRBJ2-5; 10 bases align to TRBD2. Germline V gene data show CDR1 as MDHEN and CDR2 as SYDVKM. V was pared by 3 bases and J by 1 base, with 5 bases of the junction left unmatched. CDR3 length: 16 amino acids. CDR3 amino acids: CASSLSVAGGQETQYF. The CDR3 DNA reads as TGTGCCAGCAGTTTGTCAGTAGCGGGGGGCCAAGAGACCCAGTACTTC.

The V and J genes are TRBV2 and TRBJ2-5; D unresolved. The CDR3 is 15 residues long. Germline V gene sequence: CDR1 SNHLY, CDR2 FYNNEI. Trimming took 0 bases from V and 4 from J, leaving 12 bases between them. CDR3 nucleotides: TGTGCCAGCAGTGAAGCTCCGCGTGGTCCAGAGACCCAGTACTTC. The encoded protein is CASSEAPRGPETQYF.

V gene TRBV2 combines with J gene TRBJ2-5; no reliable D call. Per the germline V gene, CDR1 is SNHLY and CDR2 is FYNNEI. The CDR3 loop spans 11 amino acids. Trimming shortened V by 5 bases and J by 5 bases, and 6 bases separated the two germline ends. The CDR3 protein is CASSQAETQYF. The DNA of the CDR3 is TGTGCCAGCAGTCAGGCGGAGACCCAGTACTTC. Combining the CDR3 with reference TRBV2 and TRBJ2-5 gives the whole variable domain EPEVTQTPSHQVTQMGQEVILRCVPISNHLYFYWYRQILGQKVEFLVSFYNNEISEKSEIFDDQFSVERPDGSNFTLKIRSTKLEDSAMYFCASSQAETQYFGPGTRLLVL.

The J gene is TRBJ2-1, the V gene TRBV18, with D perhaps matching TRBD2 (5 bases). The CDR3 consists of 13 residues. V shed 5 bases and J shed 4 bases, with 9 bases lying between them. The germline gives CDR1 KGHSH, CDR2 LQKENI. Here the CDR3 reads CASSSGDYNEQFF. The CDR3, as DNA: TGTGCCAGCTCATCCGGGGATTACAATGAGCAGTTCTTC.

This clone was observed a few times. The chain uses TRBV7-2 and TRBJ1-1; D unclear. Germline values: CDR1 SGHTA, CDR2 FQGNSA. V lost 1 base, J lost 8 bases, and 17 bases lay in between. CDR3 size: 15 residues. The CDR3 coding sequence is TGTGCCAGCAGCTTAGACCTGGTCCGGGGTAGGGAAGCTTTCTTT. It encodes CASSLDLVRGREAFF.

The CDR3 protein is CASSIDPAGKPQHF. CDR3 bases: TGTGCCAGTAGTATAGACCCCGCAGGAAAGCCCCAGCATTTT. The V and J genes are TRBV19 and TRBJ1-5, with D hard to call. The V and J ends lost 0 bases and 8 bases respectively, with 11 bases between them. This CDR3 has 14 amino acids. Germline values: CDR1 LNHDA, CDR2 SQIVND (reference sequence).

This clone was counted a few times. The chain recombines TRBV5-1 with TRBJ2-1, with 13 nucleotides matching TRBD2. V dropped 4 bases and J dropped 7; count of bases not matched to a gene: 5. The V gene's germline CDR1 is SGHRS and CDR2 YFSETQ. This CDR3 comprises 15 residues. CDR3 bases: TGCGCCAGCAGCGATGGGACTAGCGGGGAGAATGAGCAGTTCTTC. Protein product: CASSDGTSGENEQFF.

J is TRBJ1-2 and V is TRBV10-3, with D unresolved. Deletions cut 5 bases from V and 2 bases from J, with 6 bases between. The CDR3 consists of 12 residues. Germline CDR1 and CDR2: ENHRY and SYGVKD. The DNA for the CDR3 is TGTGCCATCAGTCCCCAAAACTATGGCTACACCTTC. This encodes CAISPQNYGYTF.

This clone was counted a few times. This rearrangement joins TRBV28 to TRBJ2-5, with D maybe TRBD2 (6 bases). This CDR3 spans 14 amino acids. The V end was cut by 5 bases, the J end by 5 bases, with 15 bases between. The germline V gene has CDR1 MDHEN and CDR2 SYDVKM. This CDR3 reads CASSPAGGLETQYF. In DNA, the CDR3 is TGTGCCAGCAGTCCTGCTGGGGGGTTGGAGACCCAGTACTTC.

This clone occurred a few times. In DNA, the CDR3 is TGTGCCACCGAAGACAGGGGAGGACATCAGCCCCAGCATTTT. Its translation: CATEDRGGHQPQHF. The V gene is TRBV19, the J gene TRBJ1-5, with TRBD1 matching over 8 bases. This CDR3 comprises 14 residues. Germline V gives CDR1 LNHDA, CDR2 SQIVND (reference sequence). The V segment lost 10 bases and the J segment 5 bases; nucleotides outside the gene matches: 10.